This T cell receptor (beta chain) was identified in a study of CD8 T cells in ankylosing spondylitis. CDR1 is SGHRS and CDR2 is YFSETQ in the germline V gene. CDR3 length: 15 amino acids. V was cut by 2 bases and J by 6 bases, with 15 bases left in between. The authors made TCR beta libraries by quantitative 5'-RACE with molecular barcodes. TCRdb reprocessed the 5' RACE reads with MiXCR, giving one entry per CDR3 protein. In the table there are approximately 250,000 distinct CDR3 sequences, roughly 32% of which are singletons. Sequenced sample: blood, either unsorted or a sorted T cell fraction (not recorded which). The sequence was collected from a male donor with ankylosing spondylitis or in good health (not recorded which). V and J are TRBV5-1 and TRBJ2-1, with D perhaps TRBD2 (5 bases). The CDR3 sequence is CASSFVGLASNEQFF. CDR3 coding DNA: TGCGCCAGCAGCTTTGTAGGACTGGCCTCCAATGAGCAGTTCTTC.